The rows below give T cell receptor beta chains drawn from one sample of a study of blood T cell repertoires in COVID-19. TCRdb's table, derived via immunoSEQ multiplex PCR, lists solely in-frame clones and lacks some. In the table there are 150,000 to 200,000 clones, around 80% of which are singletons. Sequenced material: PBMCs or T cells enriched from blood (not recorded which). All receptors derive from a woman in her 50s with acute COVID-19. CDR3s include the opening cysteine and the closing phenylalanine or tryptophan. Fields, in order: clone size, D gene, J gene, V gene, CDR3 DNA, CDR3 protein. The D gene is left open where the match is weak. Clone size is not always given. Where it is, it says once, few, many or a class for expanded clones.

clone_size: NA; d_call: NA; j_call: TRBJ2-3; v_call: TRBV10-3; cdr3_nt: TGTGCCATCAGTGTCCGGGATAGGCAGTATTTT; cdr3_aa: CAISVRDRQYF
clone_size: NA; d_call: NA; j_call: TRBJ2-3; v_call: TRBV5-4; cdr3_nt: TGTGCCAGCAGCTCCTCGGGGGGCTGGCAGGATACGCAGTATTTT; cdr3_aa: CASSSSGGWQDTQYF
clone_size: NA; d_call: TRBD2; j_call: TRBJ2-5; v_call: TRBV29-1; cdr3_nt: TGCAGCGTTGATGGAGCGACTAGCGGGGAGAACGTACAAGAGACCCAGTACTTC; cdr3_aa: CSVDGATSGENVQETQYF
clone_size: NA; d_call: NA; j_call: TRBJ2-1; v_call: TRBV30; cdr3_nt: TGTGCCTGGAGTTGGGGAGGTGAGCAGTTCTTC; cdr3_aa: CAWSWGGEQFF
clone_size: NA; d_call: NA; j_call: TRBJ2-4; v_call: TRBV28; cdr3_nt: TGTGCCAGCAACCTTCAGGGATCCGGGAGTGGGGCCAAAAACATTCAGTACTTC; cdr3_aa: CASNLQGSGSGAKNIQYF
clone_size: few; d_call: TRBD2; j_call: TRBJ2-2; v_call: TRBV14; cdr3_nt: TGTGCCAGCCAGCGGGACCCTCGTAGGGAGCTGTTTTTT; cdr3_aa: CASQRDPRRELFF
clone_size: NA; d_call: NA; j_call: TRBJ2-5; v_call: TRBV4-1; cdr3_nt: TGCGCCAGCAGCCAGAGGGGGCCTTTAGCGGAAGAGACCCAGTACTTC; cdr3_aa: CASSQRGPLAEETQYF
clone_size: NA; d_call: TRBD2; j_call: TRBJ2-5; v_call: TRBV28; cdr3_nt: TGTGCCATCCTTAGCGGGGATGAAACCCAGTACTTC; cdr3_aa: CAILSGDETQYF
clone_size: NA; d_call: NA; j_call: TRBJ2-1; v_call: TRBV24-1; cdr3_nt: TGTGCCACCAGTGATCCCCTTCGTGGAGCGGGCGCCAATGAGCAGTTCTTC; cdr3_aa: CATSDPLRGAGANEQFF
clone_size: NA; d_call: NA; j_call: TRBJ1-3; v_call: TRBV19; cdr3_nt: TGTGCCAGTATACAGAACTCTGGAAACACCATATATTTT; cdr3_aa: CASIQNSGNTIYF
clone_size: NA; d_call: NA; j_call: TRBJ1-3; v_call: TRBV11-3; cdr3_nt: TGTGCCAGCAGCCCCGGGACAGGAAACACCATATATTTT; cdr3_aa: CASSPGTGNTIYF
clone_size: NA; d_call: TRBD2; j_call: TRBJ2-1; v_call: TRBV24-1; cdr3_nt: TGTGCCACCAGTGAAGGAGCGGGGGGCCGTACAACGGAGCAGTTCTTC; cdr3_aa: CATSEGAGGRTTEQFF
clone_size: NA; d_call: NA; j_call: TRBJ2-5; v_call: TRBV7-9; cdr3_nt: TGTGCCAGCAGCCCTGAGGCAGAGACCCAGTACTTC; cdr3_aa: CASSPEAETQYF